This T cell receptor beta chain was profiled in a study of cytomegalovirus exposure and HLA in healthy donors (dated by TCRdb to about 2017). Background for the entire study: In an earlier analysis of roughly 500 of the donors, 250 to 350 Gb of sequence data and approximately 100 million unique TCR beta sequences from some 170 million T cells were reported. An early release covering 550 to 650 HLA-typed donors comprised about 290 gigabases of sequencing data and about 90 million unique TCR sequences. The genetic ancestry cluster associated with self-reported Caucasian donors included 80% to 90% of the approximately 430 genotyped donors. The study aimed to test whether cataloging public T cell receptors could reveal signatures of past pathogen exposure. The T cell repertoires of 670 or so subjects were profiled by immunosequencing and related to cytomegalovirus serostatus. Along with the approximately 700-subject first cohort, a separate validation cohort of approximately 110 different subjects was used. To predict cytomegalovirus infection status, the study brought together high-throughput TCR immunosequencing, statistical association of individual TCRs with disease status, and machine learning. In a later analysis, previously published TCR beta repertoires from more than 500 donors were re-analyzed and high-resolution HLA genotyping was added so that TCR occurrence patterns could be studied. Rather than drawing on any new phenotypic data, the later analysis identified candidate immune exposures from TCR beta sequences and the way those sequences occurred across donors. An earlier analysis of 500 to 750 of the donors applied high-throughput TCR beta sequencing to assess whether each TCR beta V gene segment acted as functional or pseudogenic. Donor age, sex, ethnicity and CMV serostatus were collected together with the repertoire data. Genome-wide SNP genotypes for about 60% of the roughly 700 donors were used in a later genetic analysis, which treated that subset as a discovery cohort. All discovery cohort repertoires had been generated using a single sequencing platform. Both class I and class II loci were covered by HLA typing, at four-digit resolution. The number of typed donors differed by locus: about 620-630 for A, B, C, DRB1 and DQB1; some 540 for DQA1; 606 for DPA1; and some 470 for DPB1. Because of strong linkage in the cohort, five DR-DQ haplotypes were treated as single units for association and clustering. Among about 370 genotyped donors of the cohort, an average of roughly 230,000 unique TCR beta nucleotide sequences was sequenced per donor, of which 15% to 20% were non-productive. The research as a whole found: Most TCR sequences were observed very rarely across donors, whereas some public TCRs were present in many individuals. At a false discovery rate of 0.05, a later analysis linked some 18,000 TCR beta sequences to specific HLA alleles. The earlier analysis of approximately 590 of the donors excluded roughly 17 rarely observed V segments, including chromosome 9 orphons, because counts were too low. In vitro tests confirmed that a few of the cytomegalovirus-associated TCR beta chains recognize cytomegalovirus antigens. In the study, 150 to 200 TCR beta chains were listed as associated with cytomegalovirus. Linkage disequilibrium might explain the correlated functional status among segregating V segments, but an unknown experimental factor could not be ruled out. In an earlier analysis of some 540 of the donors, most TCR beta V segments appeared in productive rearrangements about 90% or about 30% of the time, broadly matching IMGT annotations. According to a later analysis, most CMV-associated TCR beta chains appeared to be HLA-restricted, and the HLA associations seemed to be driven largely by CMV exposure. In a later analysis, HLA-associated TCR beta chains were found to be more clonally expanded and to have lower generation probabilities than equally common non-associated chains. A further reported finding was that TCR beta sequences accurately predicted the HLA-A and HLA-B alleles for most subjects in the first cohort. The presence/absence analyses assumed that sequencing depth was roughly uniform across donors, and that assumption may not be true. According to a later genetic analysis, donors in an Asian-associated ancestry cluster had fewer N-insertions in productive TCRs than the approximately 670-donor mean. The only immune exposure information available for the cohort was CMV serostatus. Several of the top co-occurrence clusters appeared to be linked to parvovirus B19, influenza, CMV and Epstein-Barr virus, according to a later analysis. The sequencing pipeline was judged likely to have produced a cluster of highly shared sequence variants as a technical artifact. A later analysis found that TCR association rates varied across HLA loci, with DRB1 alleles showing the most associated TCRs and HLA-C alleles the fewest. Because some donors lacked HLA typing at each locus, the association tests relied only on the typed subset. V-gene and J-gene trimming of TCR beta chains was associated with a missense DCLRE1C variant in a later genetic analysis, and the association was replicated in an independent cohort. In both the original and validation cohorts, the classifier was reported to diagnose cytomegalovirus status with high specificity and sensitivity. Only TCR beta chains were sequenced in this cohort, and the absence of alpha or paired-chain data limited detectable features. When HLA alleles, especially DR and DQ, strongly co-occurred, attributing TCR associations to individual alleles was difficult. It was suggested by the authors that the approach could potentially be generalized to other disease states and immunological phenotypes.

This clone was counted between two and nine times. It has no known antigen specificity. No qualities accompany the bases; no much larger clone lies one base away. To prepare the library, the immunoSEQ multiplex PCR assay was applied. A mixture of 60 forward primers for TCR Vbeta segments and 13 reverse primers for TCR Jbeta segments was used in the multiplex PCR. The CDR3 region of rearranged TCR beta genes was amplified from genomic DNA with a multiplex PCR assay. The amplified TCR beta libraries were sequenced on the Illumina HiSeq System as 87-base-pair reads. Concerning the study's data processing: A later analysis counted some 74 million unique TCR beta chains across the 666 repertoires, and some 12 million of these chains were shared by at least two donors. Raw reads were error-corrected and collapsed into unique sequences by a nearest-neighbor algorithm in which closely related sequences were merged to remove PCR and sequencing errors. V, D and J gene segments were assigned by aligning CDR3 sequences to IMGT reference sequences. For a sequence to be retained, a match of at least six nucleotides was required to both a V gene segment and a J gene segment. A rearrangement was called productive if the CDR3 had no stop codons and remained in frame with V and J, and every other rearrangement was called non-productive. Following IMGT convention, CDR3 was defined as the stretch from the second conserved V-encoded cysteine to the conserved J-encoded phenylalanine. The earlier analysis of fewer than 700 of the donors excluded sequences that lacked an unambiguous match to a single V gene segment. In an earlier analysis of a few hundred of the donors, a V segment was called functional when productive rearrangements were above 56.7%, and segregating when the standard deviation between donors exceeded 5%. A statistical classification framework was built to diagnose cytomegalovirus status from the catalog of TCR beta chain sequences. In a later analysis, V and J genes were assigned by comparing TCR nucleotide sequences against IMGT/GENE-DB human TR gene sequences. The TCRdist pipeline was used in a later analysis to assign CDR3 sequences and most-parsimonious VDJ recombination scenarios. A later analysis defined each TCR beta chain by its CDR3 amino acid sequence plus V-gene family, and excluded reads lacking a unique V-gene family. A later analysis removed 550 to 650 highly shared, low-generation-probability nucleotide sequences to deal with suspected cross-contamination and a sequencing artifact. In a later analysis, a clonal expansion index for each public chain was calculated from normalized within-repertoire ranks of inferred template counts. A later analysis computed generation probabilities with a VDJ recombination model fitted to out-of-frame rearrangements, and checked the results against IGoR. Hypergeometric tests were used in a later analysis to score TCR-TCR, TCR-HLA and TCR-CMV co-occurrence, with a repertoire-size bias correction applied to the TCR pairs. To estimate false discovery rates, a later analysis permuted the HLA or CMV assignments 20 times. In a later analysis, co-occurring TCRs were grouped using DBSCAN, with TCRdist sequence similarity added in when clustering inside HLA-allele-positive subsets. Repertoires with fewer than 30,000 or more than 120,000 public chains were left out of co-occurrence clustering, as were four to six repertoires with anomalous nucleotide sharing. TCRdb took this table from immuneACCESS and kept in-frame rearrangements with V and J called. Such tables lack part of the clones; where checked against another copy, unresolved V genes explain under half of the gap, and the rest is unexplained. The D gene and trimming were derived from the DNA, and the V and J assignments and clone size from that table. The sample table shows about 120,000 clones, and 77% are seen once. Of the sample, 3.7% is held by the ten largest clones.

The cohort consisted of 670 or so healthy bone marrow donors. Cohort members were all nominally healthy when sampled, although unrecorded immune exposures were likely present. Of the roughly 670 cohort members, just under 300 had a positive CMV serostatus and about 350 had a negative one, while no CMV serostatus was recorded for the donor. A peripheral blood sample was collected from each donor, and TCR beta sequencing was performed on peripheral blood mononuclear cells. Genomic DNA extraction from the blood cell samples was performed with the Qiagen DNeasy Blood Extraction Kit. This receptor was taken from a human donor in good health. The specimen was PBMCs.

The nucleotides read TGTGCCAGTAGGAGACAGGGGGCAGGAGAGACCCAGTACTTC. Translated, it gives CASRRQGAGETQYF. Here the chain combines TRBV19 and TRBJ2-5; 10 junctional bases match TRBD1. The CDR3 spans 14 residues, from the cysteine through the phenylalanine. The entry retains the CDR3 DNA only, 42 bases that are in frame from base 1. The germline V gene (reference sequence) sets CDR1 to LNHDA and CDR2 to SQIVND. The germline V and J ends show losses of 6 bases and 4 bases respectively, and no gene match explains 5 bases of the junction.